This entry lists 2 T cell receptor beta chains sequenced from one sample in a study of blood T cell repertoires in COVID-19. The protocol was immunoSEQ multiplex PCR, while the TCRdb copy is restricted to in-frame clones and leaves out a portion. The sample records over 150,000 clones, 65% to 85% being singletons. Sequencing was done on a sample of peripheral blood. Receptors were obtained from a woman aged 40 to 49 with COVID-19, enrolled during active disease.

The chain joins TRBV14 to TRBJ2-3; the match to TRBD2 covers 11 bases. CDR1 and CDR2 (germline): SGHDN, FVKESK. CDR3 size: 17 residues. V lost 2 bases, J lost 6 bases, and 10 bases stayed unmatched. As DNA, the CDR3 is TGTGCCAGCAGCCAATGGGAGACTAGCGGGACGGCCGATACGCAGTATTTT. Its translation: CASSQWETSGTADTQYF.

The CDR3 coding sequence is TGTGCCAGCAGCCAAGATCCCGGTCCGAAAAGACCCCTCCACTTT. This encodes CASSQDPGPKRPLHF. The chain couples TRBV4-2 to TRBJ1-6; D unresolved. Germline CDR1 reads LGHNA; CDR2 reads YNFKEQ. Trimming stripped 0 bases from V and 12 bases from J, with 15 bases between. This CDR3 region has 15 residues.